The source of this T cell receptor (beta chain) is a study of blood T cell repertoires in COVID-19. Study in general: Spain, Italy and the United States supplied samples that represented acute and convalescent COVID-19.

Using immunoSEQ multiplex PCR, the repertoire was profiled, and TCRdb retains in-frame clones only, with some absent. This repertoire shows some 47,000 clones, around nine tenths found once; its top ten account for less than 6.5%. This CDR3 has 16 residues. V was pared by 3 bases and J by 5 bases, with 9 bases of the junction left unmatched. Germline-derived CDR1 and CDR2 are SGHKS and YYEKEE (reference sequence). V and J are TRBV5-5 and TRBJ1-4; TRBD1 matches at 8 bases. The receptor was derived from a man aged 65 to 85 with acute or convalescent COVID-19. The specimen was peripheral blood. This CDR3 reads CASSSGTGSPNEKLFF. The CDR3 DNA reads TGTGCCAGCAGCTCCGGGACAGGTTCTCCGAATGAAAAACTGTTTTTT.